Each of the 14 T cell receptor beta chains below was sequenced from the same sample in a study of blood T cell repertoires in COVID-19. Clones were read by immunoSEQ multiplex PCR, and TCRdb kept only the in-frame ones, dropping some. The sample shows fewer than 120,000 clones, about 79% of them seen only once. Sequencing was performed on peripheral blood. All receptors derive from a woman aged 80 or over with active or convalescent COVID-19.

Note on this clone: Additional DNA sequences in this sample encode the identical CDR3. The gene calls are TRBV28 and TRBJ1-2, with 9 bases fitting TRBD1. The CDR3 covers 14 residues. Per the germline V gene, CDR1 is MDHEN and CDR2 is SYDVKM. The J segment lost 2 bases and the V segment lost 6 bases, leaving 4 bases of the junction unmatched. CDR3: CASSSTGGNYGYTF. Here the CDR3 DNA reads TGTGCCAGCAGCTCTACAGGGGGCAACTATGGCTACACCTTC.

In DNA, the CDR3 is TGTGCCAGCTGGACTAGAGATAATAATGAGCAGTTCTTC. Translating gives CASWTRDNNEQFF. The gene calls are TRBV6-5 and TRBJ2-1; 7 nucleotides match TRBD2. The CDR3 is 13 amino acids. CDR1 and CDR2 from the germline V gene are MNHEY and SVGAGI. V gave up 8 bases and J gave up 7 bases; unmatched junction bases: 8.

The gene calls are TRBV28 and TRBJ2-2; D unresolved. The V end lost 2 bases, the J end lost 0 bases, and 10 bases lay between the germline ends. Germline CDR1 and CDR2: MDHEN and SYDVKM. This CDR3 is built from 16 residues. The CDR3 bases are TGTGCCAGCAGTTTAACGGCAGCGCCGAACACCGGGGAGCTGTTTTTT. Its translation is CASSLTAAPNTGELFF.

The chain employs TRBV5-1 and TRBJ2-5; 10 nucleotides line up with TRBD2. The germline gives CDR1 SGHRS, CDR2 YFSETQ. V shed 1 base, J shed 5 bases, and the junction held 5 bases outside the gene matches. The CDR3 is 15 residues long. CDR3 coding DNA: TGCGCCAGCAGCTTGATAGCGGGAGGTGGTGAGACCCAGTACTTC. This encodes CASSLIAGGGETQYF. Filled out from reference TRBV5-1 and TRBJ2-5, the complete variable domain reads KAGVTQTPRYLIKTRGQQVTLSCSPISGHRSVSWYQQTPGQGLQFLFEYFSETQRNKGNFPGRFSGRQFSNSRSEMNVSTLELGDSALYLCASSLIAGGGETQYFGPGTRLLVL.

V gene TRBV27 combines with J gene TRBJ1-1; 11 bases are a match to TRBD1. Per the germline V gene, CDR1 is MNHEY and CDR2 is SMNVEV (reference sequence). V was pared by 6 bases and J by 4 bases, with 4 bases of the junction left unmatched. The CDR3 runs 14 residues. The CDR3 DNA reads as TGTGCCAGCAGCAGGACAGGGGGCGGCACTGAAGCTTTCTTT. Translating it yields CASSRTGGGTEAFF.

The gene calls are TRBV5-4 and TRBJ2-5, with D uncertain. CDR1 and CDR2 from the germline V gene are SGHNT and YYREEE (reference sequence). Trimming stripped 4 bases from V and 1 base from J, with 14 bases between. CDR3 length: 15 residues. Written as DNA, the CDR3 is TGTGCCAGCAGCCTATCGGGTGGAATCCAAGAGACCCAGTACTTC. Translated: CASSLSGGIQETQYF.

The rearrangement uses TRBV27 and TRBJ1-1, with a possible D match to TRBD1 (6 bases). This CDR3 comprises 15 residues. The germline V and J ends were trimmed by 2 bases and 1 base, with 11 bases remaining between them. CDR1 MNHEY and CDR2 SMNVEV come from the germline V gene (reference sequence). CDR3 amino acids: CASSLRRTANTEAFF. The DNA of the CDR3 is TGTGCCAGCAGTTTACGACGGACAGCGAACACTGAAGCTTTCTTT.

The V call is TRBV5-1, the J call TRBJ1-1, with D uncertain. This CDR3 region has 14 residues. Germline-derived CDR1 and CDR2 are SGHRS and YFSETQ. V dropped 2 bases and J dropped 1 base, with 9 bases sitting between them. CDR3 region: CASSFNSPNTEAFF. CDR3 DNA: TGCGCCAGCAGCTTTAACAGCCCGAACACTGAAGCTTTCTTT.

Here the CDR3 DNA reads TGTGCCACCAGCAGGGGCCGCCGGGACACCCTTAGGACACCGGGGGAGCTGTTTTTT. This gives the protein CATSRGRRDTLRTPGELFF. The genes are TRBV15 and TRBJ2-2; perhaps TRBD1 as D (6 bases). The germline gives CDR1 LNHNV, CDR2 YYDKDF (reference sequence). V was shortened by 3 bases and J by 8 bases, with 28 bases between the two germline ends. This CDR3 spans 19 amino acids.

V usage is TRBV7-6 and J usage is TRBJ1-1; TRBD1 agrees at 9 bases. The CDR3 extends over 15 amino acids. Looked up from germline, CDR1 is SGHVS and CDR2 is FNYEAQ. The V gene end was trimmed by 4 bases and the J gene end by 6 bases; junction bases not matched to a gene: 9. CDR3 DNA: TGTGCCAGCAGCTCATCTCCGGGACAGGGCCCTGAAGCTTTCTTT. Amino acid sequence: CASSSSPGQGPEAFF.

This chain links TRBV11-1 with TRBJ2-3; D may be TRBD2 (5 bases). This CDR3 is 12 amino acids long. V was clipped by 4 bases and J by 8 bases, with 10 bases between them. The germline gives CDR1 SGHAT, CDR2 FQDESV (reference sequence). CDR3 sequence reads: CASSYSGVTQYF. CDR3 nucleotide sequence: TGTGCCAGCAGCTATTCCGGGGTTACGCAGTATTTT.

The V gene is TRBV28, the J gene TRBJ1-5; possibly TRBD1 for D (5 bases). CDR1 and CDR2 from the germline V gene are MDHEN and SYDVKM. The CDR3 has 17 residues. Deletions cut 1 base from V and 6 bases from J, with 19 bases between. CDR3 DNA: TGTGCCAGCAGTTTATCATTTACTCCAGGGTGGGGTCAGCCCCAGCATTTT. It specifies CASSLSFTPGWGQPQHF.

V is TRBV7-9 and J is TRBJ1-2; a weak D match, TRBD1 (5 bases). V was shortened by 5 bases and J by 7 bases, with 17 bases between the two germline ends. CDR1 SEHNR and CDR2 FQNEAQ come from the germline V gene (reference sequence). CDR3 length: 14 residues. The CDR3 is CASSPLAGWAGYTF. In DNA form, the CDR3 reads TGTGCCAGCAGCCCCCTCGCAGGGTGGGCTGGCTACACCTTC.

This clone appeared a single time. This chain joins TRBV29-1 and TRBJ1-1; D not certain. V lost 6 bases, J lost 3 bases, and 11 bases lay in between. CDR1 SQVTM and CDR2 ANQGSEA come from the germline V gene. The CDR3 totals 12 residues. The CDR3 sequence: CSVSPSHTEAFF. The CDR3 DNA reads as TGCAGCGTCAGTCCTTCTCACACTGAAGCTTTCTTT.